These 16 T cell receptor beta chains came from one sample sequenced in a study of spatial heterogeneity in lung cancer. The time point was: blood at routine non-recurrence follow-up after resection. TCRs were sequenced from unsorted whole RNA of tumor, nontumor lung or PBMC. TCRdb reprocessed the 5' RACE reads via MiXCR and lists one record per CDR3 protein. The data hold some 110,000 distinct CDR3 sequences, with approximately 12% observed a single time. Source: PBMCs, taken at follow-up. These receptors all stem from a male donor with early-stage non-small cell lung cancer.

There are many counts of this clonotype. This chain joins TRBV5-1 and TRBJ1-1; 10 bases map to TRBD1. Germline lookup yields CDR1 SGHRS and CDR2 YFSETQ. Trimming at V came to 3 bases and at J to 1 base, leaving 3 bases not matched to a gene. CDR3 length equals 15 residues. The CDR3 reads CASSWTGGRNTEAFF. The CDR3 region has the DNA TGCGCCAGCAGCTGGACAGGGGGGAGGAACACTGAAGCTTTCTTT. Drawing the rest from reference TRBV5-1 and TRBJ1-1, the complete variable domain is KAGVTQTPRYLIKTRGQQVTLSCSPISGHRSVSWYQQTPGQGLQFLFEYFSETQRNKGNFPGRFSGRQFSNSRSEMNVSTLELGDSALYLCASSWTGGRNTEAFFGQGTRLTVV.

The sample holds a few counts of this clonotype. The rearrangement links TRBV7-6 to TRBJ2-5; 11 positions match TRBD2. This CDR3 comprises 15 residues. Germline lookup yields CDR1 SGHVS and CDR2 FNYEAQ. The trim removed 1 base at V and 4 bases at J, leaving 2 bases unmatched. CDR3 loop: CASSLGLAGGETQYF. CDR3 bases: TGTGCCAGCAGCTTAGGGCTAGCGGGGGGAGAGACCCAGTACTTC. The complete variable domain, with remaining parts taken from reference TRBV7-6 and TRBJ2-5, reads GAGVSQSPRYKVTKRGQDVALRCDPISGHVSLYWYRQALGQGPEFLTYFNYEAQQDKSGLPNDRFSAERPEGSISTLTIQRTEQRDSAMYRCASSLGLAGGETQYFGPGTRLLVL.

This clonotype was detected many times. The V call is TRBV6-6, the J call TRBJ2-2; D is perhaps TRBD2 (5 bases). This CDR3 spans 19 amino acids. V was clipped by 0 bases and J by 2 bases, with 19 bases between them. Germline V CDR1 and CDR2: MNHNY, SVGAGI (reference sequence). CDR3: CASSYSIDPLDFNTGELFF. The CDR3 DNA follows: TGTGCCAGCAGTTACTCGATCGATCCCCTGGACTTTAACACCGGGGAGCTGTTTTTT.

This clonotype has a handful of counts. The CDR3: CASSRSPNEKLFF. The CDR3 bases are TGTGCCAGCAGTCGTTCCCCTAATGAAAAACTGTTTTTT. The chain combines TRBV2 with TRBJ1-4; D gene unclear. Germline V gives CDR1 SNHLY, CDR2 FYNNEI. V lost 5 bases and J lost 3, with 7 bases in between. This CDR3 comprises 13 residues.

In this sample, this clonotype turned up a few times. The rearrangement joins TRBV7-2 to TRBJ2-1; TRBD1 is a possible D gene (6 bases). V lost 4 bases to trimming and J lost 5 bases, with 18 bases between them. The V gene's germline CDR1 is SGHTA and CDR2 FQGNSA. The CDR3 loop spans 16 amino acids. The CDR3 nucleotides are TGTGCCAGCAGCTCGCAAACAGGGTTGGCGAACAATGAGCAGTTCTTC. This encodes CASSSQTGLANNEQFF.

In this sample, this clonotype turned up a few times. The gene calls are TRBV6-2 or TRBV6-3 and TRBJ2-1; D is uncertain. The CDR3 covers 12 residues. Looked up from germline, CDR1 is MNHEY and CDR2 is SVGEGT. The V end was cut by 0 bases, the J end by 6 bases, with 3 bases between. The CDR3 region is CASSYSTNEQFF. DNA for the CDR3: TGTGCCAGCAGTTACTCAACCAATGAGCAGTTCTTC.

This clonotype was observed many times. The chain recombines TRBV9 with TRBJ1-2, with TRBD1 matching 8 bases. The CDR3 runs 14 residues. V lost 3 bases, J lost 5 bases, and 6 bases stayed unmatched. Germline CDR1 is SGDLS and CDR2 is YYNGEE. CDR3 DNA sequence: TGTGCCAGCAGCGCCGGGACAGGACCTTATGGCTACACCTTC. Its translation: CASSAGTGPYGYTF.

This clonotype came up a few times. The chain has TRBV20-1 and TRBJ1-1, with 7 bases identical to TRBD1. This CDR3 spans 16 amino acids. V shed 6 bases, J shed 1 base, and the junction held 14 bases outside the gene matches. Germline CDR1 reads DFQATT; CDR2 reads SNEGSKA (reference sequence). CDR3 in amino acids: CSATQAGGYSNTEAFF. In nucleotides, the CDR3 is TGCAGTGCAACCCAGGCAGGGGGTTATTCGAACACTGAAGCTTTCTTT.

The chain has TRBV20-1 and TRBJ2-1, with D hard to call. There are 10 residues in the CDR3. V lost 5 bases and J lost 12, with 11 bases in between. Germline V lookup: CDR1 DFQATT, CDR2 SNEGSKA (reference sequence). CDR3 nucleotide sequence: TGCAGTGCTCGTGATGAGCGGCAGTTCTTC. This gives the protein CSARDERQFF.

The V call is TRBV29-1, the J call TRBJ1-4; 7 positions agree with TRBD1. V lost 7 bases and J lost 13; bases outside the gene matches: 9. Germline-derived CDR1 and CDR2 are SQVTM and ANQGSEA. This CDR3 spans 11 amino acids. CDR3 sequence (DNA): TGCAGCGCGCGGACAGGAGGCCCACTGTTTTTT. Protein product: CSARTGGPLFF.

V is TRBV6-5 and J is TRBJ1-5; D not certain. In germline, CDR1 is MNHEY, CDR2 SVGAGI. Deletions cut 8 bases from V and 2 bases from J, with 16 bases between. This CDR3 has 15 residues. CDR3 nucleotides: TGTGCCAGCGGGTTTTCGAATGATGGCAATCAGCCCCAGCATTTT. Translation gives CASGFSNDGNQPQHF.

This clonotype was seen a few times. This rearrangement joins TRBV12-3 or TRBV12-4 to TRBJ2-3; D remains ambiguous. The V gene lost 6 bases and the J gene lost 5 bases, with 6 bases spanning the gap. CDR3 length: 11 residues. CDR3 nucleotide sequence: TGTGCCAGCAGGCGTCGAGATACGCAGTATTTT. Its protein is CASRRRDTQYF.

In its sample, this clonotype was seen many times. The CDR3 coding sequence is TGTGCCAGCAGTCAATACAGGGGCGACGAGCAGTACTTC. It is translated as CASSQYRGDEQYF. The rearrangement uses TRBV12-3 or TRBV12-4 and TRBJ2-7, with 7 bases that match TRBD1. V lost 5 bases to trimming and J lost 5 bases; unmatched junction nucleotides: 6. The CDR3 is made up of 13 amino acids.

This clonotype was seen repeatedly, ten times or more. This rearrangement joins TRBV28 to TRBJ2-5, with 7 bases aligning to TRBD2. In germline, CDR1 is MDHEN, CDR2 SYDVKM. CDR3 length: 17 residues. With 4 bases clipped from V and 5 bases from J, the junction kept 16 bases outside the gene matches. The CDR3 sequence is CASSSDLGRGKAETQYF. In nucleotides, the CDR3 is TGTGCCAGCAGTTCAGACTTGGGGCGGGGGAAAGCGGAGACCCAGTACTTC.

In this sample, this clonotype turned up a few times. The CDR3 loop reads CAWGTAYEQYF. CDR3 sequence (DNA): TGTGCCTGGGGGACCGCCTACGAGCAGTACTTC. The chain combines TRBV30 with TRBJ2-7, with D possibly called TRBD1 or TRBD2 (5 bases each). V was shortened by 5 bases and J by 2 bases, with 7 bases between the two germline ends. Germline V CDR1 and CDR2: GTSNPN, SVGIG (reference sequence). The CDR3 length is 11 residues.

This clonotype was seen at least ten times. J is TRBJ1-3 and V is TRBV7-9; D is uncertain. The CDR3 has 15 amino acids. The germline V gene has CDR1 SEHNR and CDR2 FQNEAQ (reference sequence). Trimming removed 5 bases at V and 2 bases at J, with 13 bases between. The DNA for the CDR3 is TGTGCCAGCAGCCCTCCGTTTCGTACTGGAAACACCATATATTTT. Translating gives CASSPPFRTGNTIYF.